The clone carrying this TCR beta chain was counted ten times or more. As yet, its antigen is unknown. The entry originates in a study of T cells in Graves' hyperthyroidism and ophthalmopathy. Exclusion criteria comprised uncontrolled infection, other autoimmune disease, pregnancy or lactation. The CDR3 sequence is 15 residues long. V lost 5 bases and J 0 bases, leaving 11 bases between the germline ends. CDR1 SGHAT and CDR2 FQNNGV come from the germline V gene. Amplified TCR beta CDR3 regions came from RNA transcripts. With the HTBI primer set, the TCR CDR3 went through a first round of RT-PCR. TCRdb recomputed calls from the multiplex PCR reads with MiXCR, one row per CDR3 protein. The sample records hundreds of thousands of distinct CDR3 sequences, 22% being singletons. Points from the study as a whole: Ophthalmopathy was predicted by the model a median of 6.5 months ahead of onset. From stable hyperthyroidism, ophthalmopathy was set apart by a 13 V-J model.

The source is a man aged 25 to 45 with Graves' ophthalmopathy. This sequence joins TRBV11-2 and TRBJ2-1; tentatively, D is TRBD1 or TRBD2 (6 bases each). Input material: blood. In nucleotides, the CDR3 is TGTGCCAGCAGCCAAGGAGGGGGCTCCTACAATGAGCAGTTCTTC. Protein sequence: CASSQGGGSYNEQFF.